A selection of T cell receptor beta chains follows, all from one sample in a study of blood T cell repertoires in COVID-19. The data were produced by immunoSEQ multiplex PCR, yet TCRdb's version contains in-frame clones alone and is incomplete. The data show about 120,000 clones, over 80% seen once. Sequencing was done on a sample of peripheral blood. These receptors originate from a woman in her seventies with acute or convalescent COVID-19. Each CDR3 is given with its conserved first and last residue. The order of the fields is clone size, D gene, J gene, V gene, CDR3 protein, CDR3 DNA. D genes are given only for firm matches. Only part of the rows carry a size: once, few, many, or a class if the clone is expanded.

>once|TRBD1|TRBJ2-5|TRBV13
CASSFRGQQETQYF
TGTGCCAGCAGCTTTAGGGGGCAGCAAGAGACCCAGTACTTC
>once|.|TRBJ2-7|TRBV28
CASSRADSWQYF
TGTGCCAGCTCCCGGGCGGACTCCTGGCAGTACTTC
>.|TRBD1|TRBJ1-1|TRBV27
CASSLSGQGFEAFF
TGTGCCAGCAGTTTATCTGGACAGGGGTTTGAAGCTTTCTTT
>.|TRBD1|TRBJ1-4|TRBV11-2
CASSLGTGESREKLFF
TGTGCCAGCAGCTTGGGGACAGGGGAGTCGCGGGAAAAACTGTTTTTT
>.|.|TRBJ2-7|TRBV24-1
CATSDWDPQGEQYF
TGTGCCACCAGTGATTGGGACCCTCAGGGGGAGCAGTACTTC
>.|TRBD1|TRBJ2-1|TRBV24-1
CATSDPPGQGGSEQFF
TGTGCCACCAGTGATCCCCCGGGACAGGGAGGGAGTGAGCAGTTCTTC
>.|.|TRBJ2-5|TRBV5-1
CASSGLQGRQETQYF
TGCGCCAGCAGCGGTCTCCAGGGGCGGCAAGAGACCCAGTACTTC
>.|TRBD1|TRBJ2-2|TRBV19
CASVTGVNTGELFF
TGTGCCAGTGTTACAGGGGTGAACACCGGGGAGCTGTTTTTT
>.|TRBD1|TRBJ2-2|TRBV19
CASSLPTGGDTGELFF
TGTGCCAGTAGTCTCCCGACAGGGGGTGACACCGGGGAGCTGTTTTTT
>few|.|TRBJ2-2|TRBV9
CASSAPYTGELFF
TGTGCCAGCAGCGCCCCTTACACCGGGGAGCTGTTTTTT
>.|.|TRBJ1-5|TRBV12-3/TRBV12-4
CASSLGAGKPQHF
TGTGCCAGCAGTCTTGGGGCGGGGAAGCCCCAGCATTTT
>.|.|TRBJ1-1|TRBV2
CASSSPDRGGTEAFF
TGTGCCAGCAGTTCACCGGACCGGGGGGGCACTGAAGCTTTCTTT
>few|TRBD2|TRBJ2-7|TRBV4-1
CASSQPQRGASYEQYF
TGCGCCAGCAGCCAACCACAGCGGGGGGCCTCCTACGAGCAGTACTTC
>.|.|TRBJ1-1|TRBV5-1
CASSLSARNTEAFF
TGCGCCAGCAGCTTAAGCGCGAGGAACACTGAAGCTTTCTTT
>.|TRBD1|TRBJ1-2|TRBV12-3/TRBV12-4
CASSRTGGGYTF
TGTGCCAGCAGCCGAACAGGGGGTGGCTACACCTTC
>.|TRBD2|TRBJ2-3|TRBV24-1
CATSDLGRGGTDTQYF
TGTGCCACCAGTGATTTGGGGCGGGGGGGCACAGATACGCAGTATTTT
>.|.|TRBJ2-5|TRBV5-1
CASSLDISQETQYF
TGCGCCAGCAGCTTGGATATCAGCCAAGAGACCCAGTACTTC
>.|TRBD2|TRBJ2-4|TRBV15
CATSTLRGGGRLLAKNIQYF
TGTGCCACCAGCACCCTTAGGGGCGGGGGGAGATTGTTAGCCAAAAACATTCAGTACTTC
>.|TRBD1|TRBJ1-1|TRBV6-6
CASSPTTGQGGTEAFF
TGTGCCAGCAGTCCTACCACGGGACAGGGAGGGACTGAAGCTTTCTTT
>few|TRBD1|TRBJ1-2|TRBV13
CASSYGQGSVNTF
TGTGCCAGCAGCTACGGACAGGGAAGTGTCAACACCTTC
>.|.|TRBJ2-3|TRBV14
CASSRNGGTDTQYF
TGTGCCAGCAGCCGAAACGGGGGCACAGATACGCAGTATTTT
>.|.|TRBJ1-1|TRBV29-1
CSVDRPPGLEAFF
TGCAGCGTTGATCGTCCCCCGGGACTCGAAGCTTTCTTT
>.|TRBD2|TRBJ2-4|TRBV19
CASSPGTSGEVNIQYF
TGTGCCAGTAGTCCCGGGACTAGCGGGGAGGTAAACATTCAGTACTTC
>.|TRBD2|TRBJ2-5|TRBV4-1
CASSQSRLAGGGETQYF
TGCGCCAGCAGCCAATCCCGACTAGCGGGGGGAGGGGAGACCCAGTACTTC
>.|.|TRBJ2-3|TRBV6-2/TRBV6-3
CASSKTPDTQYF
TGTGCCAGCAGTAAGACACCAGATACGCAGTATTTT
>.|TRBD2|TRBJ2-5|TRBV14
CASSLPMRGGRETQYF
TGTGCCAGCAGCCTTCCTATGCGGGGGGGCCGAGAGACCCAGTACTTC
>once|TRBD1|TRBJ2-7|TRBV7-6
CASSLAAGGVSYEQYF
TGTGCCAGCAGCTTAGCTGCAGGGGGCGTGAGTTACGAGCAGTACTTC
>.|.|TRBJ1-2|TRBV5-1
CASSLAGDHYGYTF
TGCGCCAGCAGCTTGGCCGGGGATCACTATGGCTACACCTTC
>.|.|TRBJ1-2|TRBV5-6
CASSYYRGWANYGYTF
TGTGCCAGCAGCTACTACCGGGGATGGGCTAACTATGGCTACACCTTC
>.|.|TRBJ1-5|TRBV28
CASSPRGLNQPQHF
TGTGCCAGCAGCCCCAGGGGTTTGAATCAGCCCCAGCATTTT
>.|TRBD2|TRBJ2-1|TRBV5-1
CASSSHIPGTSGDYNEQFF
TGCGCCAGCAGCTCGCATATACCCGGGACTAGCGGGGACTACAATGAGCAGTTCTTC
>.|.|TRBJ1-2|TRBV29-1
CSVDSVEGYTF
TGCAGCGTTGACAGTGTTGAAGGCTACACCTTC
>.|.|TRBJ2-2|TRBV7-9
CASHTTGRFVGELFF
TGTGCCAGCCATACGACAGGGAGGTTCGTCGGGGAGCTGTTTTTT
>few|.|TRBJ2-3|TRBV28
CASSPRDTVTDTQYF
TGTGCCAGCAGTCCCCGGGACACGGTCACAGATACGCAGTATTTT
>.|.|TRBJ1-6|TRBV4-1
CASSQGGTSFPLHF
TGCGCCAGCAGCCAAGGAGGCACGAGTTTTCCCCTCCACTTT
>.|.|TRBJ1-4|TRBV30
CAWGGQISGEKLFF
TGTGCCTGGGGCGGGCAAATCAGCGGGGAAAAACTGTTTTTT
>.|TRBD1|TRBJ1-5|TRBV19
CASSKTLPGTGINQPQHF
TGTGCCAGTAGTAAAACTCTACCGGGGACAGGGATAAATCAGCCCCAGCATTTT
>.|.|TRBJ2-5|TRBV27
CASSSFVGLETQYF
TGTGCCAGCAGTTCTTTCGTGGGCTTGGAGACCCAGTACTTC
>.|TRBD1|TRBJ1-1|TRBV5-1
CAGSSDRAGYTEAFF
TGCGCCGGCAGCTCCGACAGGGCGGGGTACACTGAAGCTTTCTTT
>.|.|TRBJ1-2|TRBV2
CASSERTGTNYGYTF
TGTGCCAGCAGTGAAAGAACAGGGACGAACTATGGCTACACCTTC
>.|.|TRBJ1-3|TRBV30
CAWAVSSGNTIYF
TGTGCCTGGGCCGTCTCCTCTGGAAACACCATATATTTT
>few|.|TRBJ1-1|TRBV5-1
CASSLGGNTEAFF
TGCGCCAGCAGCTTGGGAGGGAACACTGAAGCTTTCTTT
>.|TRBD1|TRBJ2-1|TRBV7-9
CASSFRGYNEQFF
TGTGCCAGCAGCTTCAGGGGGTACAATGAGCAGTTCTTC
>.|TRBD1|TRBJ1-6|TRBV5-1
CASSIETGNSPLHF
TGCGCCAGCAGCATAGAGACAGGGAATTCACCCCTCCACTTT
>.|.|TRBJ2-3|TRBV5-1
CASSSTDAQYF
TGCGCCAGCAGCTCCACAGATGCGCAGTATTTT
>few|.|TRBJ2-7|TRBV7-9
CASSSTTGIYEQYF
TGTGCCAGCAGCTCGACAACAGGGATTTACGAGCAGTACTTC